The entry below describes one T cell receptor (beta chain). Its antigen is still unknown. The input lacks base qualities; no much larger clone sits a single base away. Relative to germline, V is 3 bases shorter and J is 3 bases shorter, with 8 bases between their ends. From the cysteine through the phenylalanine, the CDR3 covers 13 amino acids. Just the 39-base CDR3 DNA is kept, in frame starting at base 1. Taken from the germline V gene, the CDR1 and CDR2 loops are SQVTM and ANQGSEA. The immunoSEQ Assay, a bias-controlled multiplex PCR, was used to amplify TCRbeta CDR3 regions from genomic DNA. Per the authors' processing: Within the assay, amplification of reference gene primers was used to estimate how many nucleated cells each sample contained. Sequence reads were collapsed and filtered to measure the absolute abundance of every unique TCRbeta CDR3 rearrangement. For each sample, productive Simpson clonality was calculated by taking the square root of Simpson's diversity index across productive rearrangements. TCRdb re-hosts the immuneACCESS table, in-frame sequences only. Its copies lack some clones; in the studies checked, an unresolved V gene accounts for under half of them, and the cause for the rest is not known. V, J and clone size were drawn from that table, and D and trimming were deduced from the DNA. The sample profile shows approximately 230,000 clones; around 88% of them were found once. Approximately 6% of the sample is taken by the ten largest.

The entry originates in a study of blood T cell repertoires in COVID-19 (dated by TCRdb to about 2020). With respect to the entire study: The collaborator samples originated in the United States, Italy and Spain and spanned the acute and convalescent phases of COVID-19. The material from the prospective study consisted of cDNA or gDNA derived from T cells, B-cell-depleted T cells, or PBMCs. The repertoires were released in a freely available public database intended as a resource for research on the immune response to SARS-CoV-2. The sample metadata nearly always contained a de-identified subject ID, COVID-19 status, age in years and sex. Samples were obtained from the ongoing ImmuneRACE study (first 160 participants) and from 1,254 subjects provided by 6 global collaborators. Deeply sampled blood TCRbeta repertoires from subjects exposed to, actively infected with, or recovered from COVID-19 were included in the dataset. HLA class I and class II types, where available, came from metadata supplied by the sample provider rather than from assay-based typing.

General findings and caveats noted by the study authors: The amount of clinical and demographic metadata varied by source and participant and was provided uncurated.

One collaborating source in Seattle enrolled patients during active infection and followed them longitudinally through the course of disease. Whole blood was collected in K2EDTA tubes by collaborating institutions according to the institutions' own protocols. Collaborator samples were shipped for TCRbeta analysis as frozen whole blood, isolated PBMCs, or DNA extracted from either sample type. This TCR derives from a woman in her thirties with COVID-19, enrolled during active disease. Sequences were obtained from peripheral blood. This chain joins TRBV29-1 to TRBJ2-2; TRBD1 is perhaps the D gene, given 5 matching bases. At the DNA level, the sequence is TGCAGCGTTGAGGGGCAGCACACCGGGGAGCTGTTTTTT. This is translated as CSVEGQHTGELFF.